The sample holds a few counts of the clone carrying this T cell receptor beta chain. Based on clinical symptoms, serum thyroxine and TRAb, thyroid ultrasound and orbital computed tomography, diagnoses were reached. Extraction of PBMCs used 8 to 10 ml of fresh peripheral blood. This sample was taken from a study of T cells in Graves' hyperthyroidism and ophthalmopathy. Regions amplified from RNA transcripts were the TCR beta CDR3 regions. Carried out on the TCR CDR3, a first-round RT-PCR used the HTBI primer set. TCRdb re-analysed the multiplex PCR reads in MiXCR, keeping a single row per CDR3 protein. This sample has fewer than 900,000 distinct CDR3 sequences, with 15% to 20% found just once. The specimen sequenced was blood. The TCR was taken from a man aged 18 to 30 with Graves' hyperthyroidism.

The DNA of the CDR3 is TGCAGTGCTAGAGAAGCGGGAGCGCTAAACACCGGGGAGCTGTTTTTT. The encoded protein is CSAREAGALNTGELFF. The chain has TRBV20-1 and TRBJ2-2, with TRBD2 matching 8 bases. J was trimmed by 2 bases and V by 0 bases; bases with no gene match: 5. CDR1 is DFQATT and CDR2 is SNEGSKA in the germline V gene (reference sequence). The length of the CDR3 is 16 residues.